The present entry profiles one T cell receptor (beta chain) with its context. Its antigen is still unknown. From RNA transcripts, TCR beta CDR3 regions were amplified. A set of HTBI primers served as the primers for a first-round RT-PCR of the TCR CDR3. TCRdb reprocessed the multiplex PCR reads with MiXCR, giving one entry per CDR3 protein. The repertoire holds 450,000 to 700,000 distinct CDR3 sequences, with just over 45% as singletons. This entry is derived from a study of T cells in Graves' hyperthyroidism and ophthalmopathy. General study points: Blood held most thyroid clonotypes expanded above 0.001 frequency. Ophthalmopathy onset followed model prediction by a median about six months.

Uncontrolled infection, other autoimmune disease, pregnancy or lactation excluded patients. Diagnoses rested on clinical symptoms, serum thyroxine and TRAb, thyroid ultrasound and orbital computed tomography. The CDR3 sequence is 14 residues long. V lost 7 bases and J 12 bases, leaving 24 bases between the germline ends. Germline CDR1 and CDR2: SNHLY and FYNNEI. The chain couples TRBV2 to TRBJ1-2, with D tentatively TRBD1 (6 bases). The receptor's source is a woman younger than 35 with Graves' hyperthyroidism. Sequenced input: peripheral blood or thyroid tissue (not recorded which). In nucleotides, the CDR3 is TGTGCCAGCACCGAGACGGGGGGGGGCTCTGGAAACACCTTC. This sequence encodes CASTETGGGSGNTF. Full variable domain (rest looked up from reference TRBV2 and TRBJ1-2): EPEVTQTPSHQVTQMGQEVILRCVPISNHLYFYWYRQILGQKVEFLVSFYNNEISEKSEIFDDQFSVERPDGSNFTLKIRSTKLEDSAMYFCASTETGGGSGNTFGSGTRLTVV.